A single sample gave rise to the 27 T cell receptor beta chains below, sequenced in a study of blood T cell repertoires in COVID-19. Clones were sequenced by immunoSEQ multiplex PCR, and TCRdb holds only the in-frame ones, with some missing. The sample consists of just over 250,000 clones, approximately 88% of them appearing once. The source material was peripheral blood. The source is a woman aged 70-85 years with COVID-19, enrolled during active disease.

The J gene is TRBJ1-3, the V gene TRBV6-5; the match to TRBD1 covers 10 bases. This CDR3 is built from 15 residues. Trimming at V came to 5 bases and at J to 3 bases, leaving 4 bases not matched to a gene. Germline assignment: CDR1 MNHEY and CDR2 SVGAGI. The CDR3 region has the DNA TGTGCCAGCAGTCGACAGGGGGCGTATGGAAACACCATATATTTT. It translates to CASSRQGAYGNTIYF.

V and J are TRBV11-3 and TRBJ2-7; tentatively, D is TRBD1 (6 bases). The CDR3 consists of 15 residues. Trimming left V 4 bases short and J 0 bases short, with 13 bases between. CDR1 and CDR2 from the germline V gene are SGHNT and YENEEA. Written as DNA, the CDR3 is TGTGCCAGCAGCTCAGGGGTCGCGAGCTCCTACGAGCAGTACTTC. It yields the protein CASSSGVASSYEQYF.

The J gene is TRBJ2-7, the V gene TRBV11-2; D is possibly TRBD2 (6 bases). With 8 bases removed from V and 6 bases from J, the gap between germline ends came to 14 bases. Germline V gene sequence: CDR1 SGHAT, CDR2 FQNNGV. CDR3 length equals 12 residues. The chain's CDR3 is CASHTGRFEQYF. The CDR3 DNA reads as TGTGCCAGCCACACTGGGAGGTTCGAGCAGTACTTC. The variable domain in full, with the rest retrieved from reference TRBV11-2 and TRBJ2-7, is EAGVAQSPRYKIIEKRQSVAFWCNPISGHATLYWYQQILGQGPKLLIQFQNNGVVDDSQLPKDRFSAERLKGVDSTLKIQPAKLEDSAVYLCASHTGRFEQYFGPGTRLTVT.

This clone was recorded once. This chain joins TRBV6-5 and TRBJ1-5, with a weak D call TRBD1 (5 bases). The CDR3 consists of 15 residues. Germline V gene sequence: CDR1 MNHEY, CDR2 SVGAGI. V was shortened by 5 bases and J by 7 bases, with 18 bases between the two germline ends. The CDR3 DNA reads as TGTGCCAGCAGTCCGCGAGGGCGGGGGTGGCAGCCCCAGCATTTT. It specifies CASSPRGRGWQPQHF.

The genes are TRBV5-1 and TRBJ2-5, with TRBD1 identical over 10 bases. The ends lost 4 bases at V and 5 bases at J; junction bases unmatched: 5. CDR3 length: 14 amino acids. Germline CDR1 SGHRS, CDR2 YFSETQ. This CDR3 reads CASSPGQGRETQYF. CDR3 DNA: TGCGCCAGCAGCCCGGGACAGGGGAGGGAGACCCAGTACTTC.

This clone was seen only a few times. This CDR3 reads CASSKALRLGQANYGYTF. CDR3 in DNA: TGTGCCAGCAGCAAAGCGCTCCGTTTAGGACAGGCGAACTATGGCTACACCTTC. The rearrangement joins TRBV21-1 to TRBJ1-2; the table's TRBD1 call for D was not verified on the DNA. TRBV21-1 is tagged as a pseudogene. The CDR3 extends over 18 amino acids.

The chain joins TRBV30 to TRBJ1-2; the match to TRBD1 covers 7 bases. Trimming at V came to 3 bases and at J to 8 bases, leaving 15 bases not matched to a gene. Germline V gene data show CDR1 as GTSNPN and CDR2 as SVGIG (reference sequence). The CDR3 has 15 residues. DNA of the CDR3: TGTGCCTGGAGCCACCCCTCAGGGACAGAAGAGGGCTACACCTTC. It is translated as CAWSHPSGTEEGYTF.

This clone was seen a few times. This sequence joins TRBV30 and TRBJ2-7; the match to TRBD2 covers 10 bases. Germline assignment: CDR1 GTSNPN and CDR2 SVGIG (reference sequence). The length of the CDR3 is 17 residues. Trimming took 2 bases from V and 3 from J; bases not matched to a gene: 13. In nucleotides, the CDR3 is TGTGCCTGGAGTTACCAGGCTAGCGGGAGTATGTTCTACGAGCAGTACTTC. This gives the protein CAWSYQASGSMFYEQYF.

The CDR3 DNA reads TGTGCCAGCAGCCAAGTCGAGGATTACTATGGCTACACCTTC. Translated, it gives CASSQVEDYYGYTF. The chain couples TRBV4-2 to TRBJ1-2; D remains ambiguous. This CDR3 is built from 14 residues. The germline gives CDR1 LGHNA, CDR2 YNFKEQ. V was pared by 1 base and J by 3 bases, with 9 bases between.

The CDR3 spells CASSGLHSYNEQFF. The CDR3 DNA reads TGTGCCAGCAGCGGACTCCACTCCTACAATGAGCAGTTCTTC. The V call is TRBV6-2 or TRBV6-3, the J call TRBJ2-1; tentative D call: TRBD2 (5 bases). V lost 6 bases to trimming and J lost 0 bases, with 9 bases between them. This CDR3 has 14 amino acids. CDR1 is MNHEY, CDR2 SVGEGT, per germline.

The CDR3 nucleotides read TGCGCCAGCAGCTTGCCGGGAGGGACAACTAATGAAAAACTGTTTTTT. Its protein is CASSLPGGTTNEKLFF. The chain joins TRBV5-1 to TRBJ1-4, with unresolved D. Trimming cost V 1 base and J 0 bases, with 10 bases left between them. The CDR3 spans 16 residues. CDR1 and CDR2 from the germline V gene are SGHRS and YFSETQ.

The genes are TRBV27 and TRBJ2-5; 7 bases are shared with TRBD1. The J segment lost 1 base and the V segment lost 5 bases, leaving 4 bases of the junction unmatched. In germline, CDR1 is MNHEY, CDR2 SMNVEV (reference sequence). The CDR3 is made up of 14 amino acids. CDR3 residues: CASSPRTGQETQYF. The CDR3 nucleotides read TGTGCCAGCAGTCCTCGGACAGGCCAAGAGACCCAGTACTTC.

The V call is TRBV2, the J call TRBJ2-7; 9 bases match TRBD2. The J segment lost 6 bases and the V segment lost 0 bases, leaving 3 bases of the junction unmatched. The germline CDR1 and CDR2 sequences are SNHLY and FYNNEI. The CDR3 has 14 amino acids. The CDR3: CASSEAIAGAEQYF. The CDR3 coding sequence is TGTGCCAGCAGTGAAGCAATAGCGGGAGCCGAGCAGTACTTC.

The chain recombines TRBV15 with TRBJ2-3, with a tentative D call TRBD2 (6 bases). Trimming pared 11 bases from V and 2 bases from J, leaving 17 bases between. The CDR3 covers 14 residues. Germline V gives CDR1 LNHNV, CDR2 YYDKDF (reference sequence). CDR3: CASRLGSITDTQYF. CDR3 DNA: TGTGCCTCTCGACTAGGGAGCATCACAGATACGCAGTATTTT.

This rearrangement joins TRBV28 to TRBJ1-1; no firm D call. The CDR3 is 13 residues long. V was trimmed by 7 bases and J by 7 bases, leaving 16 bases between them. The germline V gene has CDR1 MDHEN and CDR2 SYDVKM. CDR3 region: CASTIPGSDEAFF. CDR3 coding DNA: TGTGCCAGCACCATACCCGGGTCCGATGAAGCTTTCTTT.

This CDR3 is CASSLIGTGNTF. The CDR3 DNA sequence: TGCGCCAGCAGCTTGATTGGGACAGGAAACACCTTC. V gene TRBV5-1 combines with J gene TRBJ1-2; TRBD1 matches 8 bases. CDR1 SGHRS and CDR2 YFSETQ come from the germline V gene. There are 12 residues in the CDR3. J lost 12 bases, V lost 1 base, and 5 bases had no gene match.

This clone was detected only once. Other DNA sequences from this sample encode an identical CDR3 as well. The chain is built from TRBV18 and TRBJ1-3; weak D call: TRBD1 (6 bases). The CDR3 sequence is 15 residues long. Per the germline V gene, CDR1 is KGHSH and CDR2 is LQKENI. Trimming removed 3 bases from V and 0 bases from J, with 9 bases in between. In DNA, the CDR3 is TGTGCCAGCTCACCTCGGACAGACTCTGGAAACACCATATATTTT. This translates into CASSPRTDSGNTIYF.

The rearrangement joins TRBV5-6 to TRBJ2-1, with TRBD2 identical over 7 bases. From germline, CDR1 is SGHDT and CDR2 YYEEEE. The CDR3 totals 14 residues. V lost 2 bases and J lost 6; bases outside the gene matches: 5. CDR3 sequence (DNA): TGTGCCAGCAGCTTTTGGACTAGGCGCAATGAGCAGTTCTTC. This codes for CASSFWTRRNEQFF.

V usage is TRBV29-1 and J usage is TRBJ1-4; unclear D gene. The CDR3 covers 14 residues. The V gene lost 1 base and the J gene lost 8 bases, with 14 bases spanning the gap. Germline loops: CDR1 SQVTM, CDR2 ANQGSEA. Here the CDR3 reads CSVEVDGVGEKLFF. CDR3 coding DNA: TGCAGCGTTGAAGTGGACGGGGTGGGAGAAAAACTGTTTTTT.

The chain's CDR3 is CASRYSGRGLNTQYF. The CDR3 bases are TGTGCCAGCAGATATAGCGGGAGGGGGTTGAATACGCAGTATTTT. V and J are TRBV2 and TRBJ2-3, with TRBD2 matching over 11 bases. CDR1 and CDR2 from the germline V gene are SNHLY and FYNNEI. V was clipped by 6 bases and J by 7 bases; unmatched bases: 9. The length of the CDR3 is 15 residues. Looking up the rest from reference TRBV2 and TRBJ2-3 gives the full variable domain: EPEVTQTPSHQVTQMGQEVILRCVPISNHLYFYWYRQILGQKVEFLVSFYNNEISEKSEIFDDQFSVERPDGSNFTLKIRSTKLEDSAMYFCASRYSGRGLNTQYFGPGTRLTVL.

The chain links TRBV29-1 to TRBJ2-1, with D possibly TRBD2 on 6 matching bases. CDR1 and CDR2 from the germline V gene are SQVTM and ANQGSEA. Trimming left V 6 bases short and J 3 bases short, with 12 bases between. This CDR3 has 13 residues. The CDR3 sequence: CSVRAGFYNEQFF. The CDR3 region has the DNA TGCAGCGTCCGGGCGGGATTCTACAATGAGCAGTTCTTC.

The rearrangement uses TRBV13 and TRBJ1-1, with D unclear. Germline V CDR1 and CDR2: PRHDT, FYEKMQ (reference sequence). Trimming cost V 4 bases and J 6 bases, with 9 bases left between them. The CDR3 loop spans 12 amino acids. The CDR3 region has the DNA TGTGCCAGCAGCTCCGAGGATGCTGAAGCTTTCTTT. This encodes CASSSEDAEAFF.

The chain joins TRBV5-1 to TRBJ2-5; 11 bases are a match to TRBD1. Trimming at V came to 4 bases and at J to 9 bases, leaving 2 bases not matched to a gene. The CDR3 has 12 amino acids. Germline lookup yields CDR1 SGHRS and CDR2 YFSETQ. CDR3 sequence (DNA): TGCGCCAGCAGCCGGACAGGGGGCGCCCAGTACTTC. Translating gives CASSRTGGAQYF.

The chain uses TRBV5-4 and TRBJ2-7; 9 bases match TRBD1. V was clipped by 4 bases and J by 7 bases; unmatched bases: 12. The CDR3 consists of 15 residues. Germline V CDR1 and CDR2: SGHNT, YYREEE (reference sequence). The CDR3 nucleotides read TGTGCCAGCAGCCTTACGACAGGGGGTAGGGAAGAGCAGTACTTC. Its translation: CASSLTTGGREEQYF. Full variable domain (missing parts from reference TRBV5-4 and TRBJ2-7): ETGVTQSPTHLIKTRGQQVTLRCSSQSGHNTVSWYQQALGQGPQFIFQYYREEENGRGNFPPRFSGLQFPNYSSELNVNALELDDSALYLCASSLTTGGREEQYFGPGTRLTVT.

CDR3 sequence (DNA): TGCGCCAGCAGCCAAAAACAGGGGGCGAATAATGGCTACACCTTC. This gives the protein CASSQKQGANNGYTF. V and J are TRBV4-1 and TRBJ1-2; the match to TRBD1 covers 9 bases. The CDR3 covers 15 residues. Germline V lookup: CDR1 MGHRA, CDR2 YSYEKL. The J segment lost 6 bases and the V segment lost 2 bases, leaving 7 bases of the junction unmatched.

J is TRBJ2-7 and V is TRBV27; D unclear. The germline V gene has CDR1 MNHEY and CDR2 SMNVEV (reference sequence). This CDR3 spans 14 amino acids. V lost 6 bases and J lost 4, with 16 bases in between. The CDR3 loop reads CASRLEPTLYEQYF. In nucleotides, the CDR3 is TGTGCCAGCAGGCTAGAACCCACCCTATACGAGCAGTACTTC.

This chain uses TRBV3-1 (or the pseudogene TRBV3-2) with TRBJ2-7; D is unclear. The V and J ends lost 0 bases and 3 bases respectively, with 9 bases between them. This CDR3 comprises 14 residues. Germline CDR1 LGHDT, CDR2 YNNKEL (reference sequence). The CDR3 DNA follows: TGTGCCAGCAGCCAAGAGCACTCGAGCTACGAGCAGTACTTC. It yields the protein CASSQEHSSYEQYF.